These 2 T cell receptor beta chains originate from one sample sequenced in a study of shared clonotypes between healthy human individuals. Naive-designated CD8 cells lacked CD45RO, were positively enriched for CCR7, and omitted terminally differentiated effector memory CD45RA+ cells. Libraries were prepared by immunoSEQ multiplex PCR; TCRdb keeps only in-frame clonotypes and omits some of them. Among roughly 2,000,000 clones listed, about 94% were seen once. Sequencing was carried out using naive CD8+ T cells sorted from blood. Every receptor here comes from a man aged 18 to 30 in good health.

This clone came up a few times. The identical CDR3 is also encoded by other nucleotide sequences in the sample. The CDR3 nucleotides read TGTGCCAGCAGCCCTGACTACGAGCAGTACTTC. Translating gives CASSPDYEQYF. The V and J genes are TRBV7-9 and TRBJ2-7; no clear D gene. Between the trimmed V and J ends, which lost 5 bases and 3 bases, there was a span of 5 bases. The CDR3 spans 11 residues. The germline CDR1 and CDR2 sequences are SEHNR and FQNEAQ (reference sequence).

The chain uses TRBV10-3 and TRBJ1-1; a weak D match, TRBD1 (6 bases). CDR3 size: 14 residues. The V gene's germline CDR1 is ENHRY and CDR2 SYGVKD. The V gene lost 6 bases and the J gene lost 4 bases, with 15 bases spanning the gap. Written as DNA, the CDR3 is TGTGCCATCAGGGGGGGCGGAGGAGGCACTGAAGCTTTCTTT. This gives the protein CAIRGGGGGTEAFF.